A single sample gave rise to the 17 T cell receptor beta chains below, sequenced in a study of OX40 agonist ivuxolimab in advanced cancers. Libraries were constructed by the immunoSEQ multiplex PCR assay. TCRdb holds this immuneACCESS table with in-frame rearrangements only. Some clones are missing; in checked studies, unresolved V genes explain under half, and the rest has no known cause. In this sample the table shows under 45,000 clones, 75% to 90% of which occur a single time. The ten top clones hold over 3.5% of the sample. Sequencing used CD4+ or CD8+ T cells sorted from blood, obtained in a trial of the OX40 agonist ivuxolimab. The receptor source for this set is an adult with an advanced solid tumor such as melanoma, head and neck, liver or kidney cancer.

The rearrangement uses TRBV4-2 and TRBJ2-5; D may be TRBD2 (6 bases). The V end was cut by 0 bases, the J end by 5 bases, with 13 bases between. CDR3 length: 15 amino acids. CDR1 and CDR2 from the germline V gene are LGHNA and YNFKEQ. The CDR3 region has the DNA TGTGCCAGCAGCCAAGAACCGGGAGTGGAGGAGACCCAGTACTTC. Its translation is CASSQEPGVEETQYF.

This clone has a handful of counts. The V and J genes are TRBV6-1 and TRBJ2-1, with TRBD2 as a possible D gene (6 bases). CDR1 and CDR2 (germline): MNHNS, SASEGT. The CDR3 runs 15 residues. V was pared by 2 bases and J by 4 bases, with 12 bases between. CDR3 residues: CASSEPGSTYNEQFF. The CDR3 DNA reads as TGTGCCAGCAGTGAACCCGGGAGCACGTACAATGAGCAGTTCTTC.

The chain has TRBV30 and TRBJ1-5; no clear D. Per germline, CDR1 GTSNPN and CDR2 SVGIG (reference sequence). This CDR3 spans 14 amino acids. With 4 bases removed from V and 0 bases from J, the gap between germline ends came to 10 bases. The CDR3 DNA sequence: TGTGCCTGGAAGGCGGGGAATAGCAATCAGCCCCAGCATTTT. Translated, it gives CAWKAGNSNQPQHF. Filled out from reference TRBV30 and TRBJ1-5, the complete variable domain reads SQTIHQWPATLVQPVGSPLSLECTVEGTSNPNLYWYRQAAGRGLQLLFYSVGIGQISSEVPQNLSASRPQDRQFILSSKKLLLSDSGFYLCAWKAGNSNQPQHFGDGTRLSIL.

V is TRBV5-5 and J is TRBJ1-5; D perhaps matches TRBD1 (6 bases). The CDR3 totals 14 residues. Germline lookup yields CDR1 SGHKS and CDR2 YYEKEE (reference sequence). Trimming removed 1 base from V and 5 bases from J, with 10 bases in between. The CDR3: CASSLSQGDQPQHF. The CDR3 nucleotides read TGTGCCAGCAGCTTGTCACAGGGTGATCAGCCCCAGCATTTT.

This clone has just one count. CDR3 in amino acids: CASTDTSNQPQHF. The CDR3 DNA follows: TGTGCCAGCACAGACACAAGCAATCAGCCCCAGCATTTT. V is TRBV6-1 and J is TRBJ1-5, with D uncertain. V lost 7 bases and J 1 base, leaving 8 bases between the germline ends. Per germline, CDR1 MNHNS and CDR2 SASEGT. CDR3 length equals 13 residues.

CDR3 DNA: TGTGCCAGCAGTTACGGGACATACACTGAAGCTTTCTTT. It is translated as CASSYGTYTEAFF. The chain uses TRBV6-5 and TRBJ1-1; the D gene is possibly TRBD1 (6 bases). The CDR3 has 13 residues. V was shortened by 2 bases and J by 3 bases, with 7 bases between the two germline ends. Germline V lookup: CDR1 MNHEY, CDR2 SVGAGI.

The J gene is TRBJ1-1, the V gene TRBV7-9; TRBD1 might be the D (5 bases). Germline V gene sequence: CDR1 SEHNR, CDR2 FQNEAQ (reference sequence). V was trimmed by 2 bases and J by 6 bases, leaving 13 bases between them. This CDR3 has 14 amino acids. CDR3 sequence (DNA): TGTGCCAGCAGCTTATCCGCAGGGCGCGCTGAAGCTTTCTTT. It yields the protein CASSLSAGRAEAFF.

The chain combines TRBV5-1 with TRBJ2-3, with TRBD2 identical over 7 bases. This CDR3 has 15 residues. V shed 0 bases and J 2 bases; nucleotides not matched to a gene: 3. Germline V gives CDR1 SGHRS, CDR2 YFSETQ. The CDR3 spells CASSLGLADTDTQYF. The DNA for the CDR3 is TGCGCCAGCAGCTTGGGCCTAGCGGACACAGATACGCAGTATTTT.

The chain combines TRBV5-6 with TRBJ1-1; D uncertain. The germline V and J ends were trimmed by 0 bases and 4 bases, with 10 bases remaining between them. This CDR3 is built from 14 residues. Germline CDR1 reads SGHDT; CDR2 reads YYEEEE. CDR3 loop: CASSLDLLSTEAFF. The CDR3 DNA is TGTGCCAGCAGCTTGGATCTTCTCAGCACTGAAGCTTTCTTT.

A single count supports this clone. The rearrangement links TRBV7-2 to TRBJ2-3, with a weak D call TRBD2 (5 bases). Germline V gene data show CDR1 as SGHTA and CDR2 as FQGNSA. This CDR3 has 14 amino acids. V was cut by 1 base and J by 1 base, with 6 bases left in between. CDR3 bases: TGTGCCAGCAGCTTAGGGCGGGGCACAGATACGCAGTATTTT. Its translation is CASSLGRGTDTQYF.

V and J are TRBV4-3 and TRBJ1-1, with D unresolved. The CDR3 totals 14 residues. Per germline, CDR1 LGHNA and CDR2 YSLEER. V lost 5 bases, J lost 6 bases, and 16 bases lay in between. The CDR3 is CASSSRVFGAEAFF. DNA for the CDR3: TGCGCCAGCAGCTCCCGGGTCTTTGGTGCTGAAGCTTTCTTT.

The chain employs TRBV7-9 and TRBJ1-4, with TRBD1 matching 7 bases. Germline CDR1 and CDR2: SEHNR and FQNEAQ (reference sequence). CDR3 size: 15 residues. J lost 5 bases, V lost 2 bases, and 5 bases had no gene match. The CDR3 reads CASSLRQGGNEKLFF. DNA for the CDR3: TGTGCCAGCAGCTTACGACAGGGAGGGAATGAAAAACTGTTTTTT.

The rearrangement joins TRBV9 to TRBJ2-2, with D perhaps TRBD2 (5 bases). Looked up from germline, CDR1 is SGDLS and CDR2 is YYNGEE. V gave up 4 bases and J gave up 5 bases, with 12 bases separating them. CDR3 size: 14 residues. Here the CDR3 reads CASSPSGATGELFF. In DNA form, the CDR3 reads TGTGCCAGCAGCCCCAGCGGAGCTACCGGGGAGCTGTTTTTT. Full variable domain (outside the CDR3, taken from reference TRBV9 and TRBJ2-2): DSGVTQTPKHLITATGQRVTLRCSPRSGDLSVYWYQQSLDQGLQFLIQYYNGEERAKGNILERFSAQQFPDLHSELNLSSLELGDSALYFCASSPSGATGELFFGEGSRLTVL.

This clone was found a few times. The V call is TRBV6-5, the J call TRBJ2-1; a possible D gene is TRBD1 (5 bases). The V end was cut by 6 bases, the J end by 3 bases, with 12 bases between. The CDR3 sequence is 14 residues long. Germline assignment: CDR1 MNHEY and CDR2 SVGAGI. CDR3 protein: CASRTDPDYNEQFF. The CDR3 region has the DNA TGTGCCAGCAGGACAGATCCTGACTACAATGAGCAGTTCTTC.

The chain carries TRBV27 and TRBJ1-6, with D tentatively TRBD1 (5 bases). Germline V gene sequence: CDR1 MNHEY, CDR2 SMNVEV (reference sequence). The length of the CDR3 is 14 residues. V gave up 8 bases and J gave up 0 bases, with 8 bases separating them. The CDR3 DNA reads TGTGCCAGCCGGGGCAGCTCCTATAATTCACCCCTCCACTTT. It translates to CASRGSSYNSPLHF.

This clone was seen more than once but under ten times. V is TRBV11-2 and J is TRBJ1-1; tentative D call: TRBD1 (5 bases). Germline V gene data show CDR1 as SGHAT and CDR2 as FQNNGV. The CDR3 loop spans 15 amino acids. V was trimmed by 1 base and J by 5 bases, leaving 14 bases between them. The CDR3 nucleotides read TGTGCCAGCAGCTTAGCCGGGGCGGTAGGGACTGAAGCTTTCTTT. Its translation is CASSLAGAVGTEAFF. Supplemented by reference TRBV11-2 and TRBJ1-1, the full variable domain reads EAGVAQSPRYKIIEKRQSVAFWCNPISGHATLYWYQQILGQGPKLLIQFQNNGVVDDSQLPKDRFSAERLKGVDSTLKIQPAKLEDSAVYLCASSLAGAVGTEAFFGQGTRLTVV.

The CDR3 here is CASSFGGQNEKLFF. The CDR3 bases are TGTGCCAGCAGCTTCGGCGGCCAGAATGAAAAACTGTTTTTT. V usage is TRBV7-9 and J usage is TRBJ1-4; D is unresolved. Per the germline V gene, CDR1 is SEHNR and CDR2 is FQNEAQ (reference sequence). CDR3 length: 14 residues. V shed 3 bases and J shed 5 bases, with 10 bases lying between them.